This is a list of T cell receptor beta chains from one sample in a study of blood T cells in healthy people across ages. TCRdb ran MiXCR on the 5' RACE reads and lists one entry per CDR3 protein. This table has around 690,000 distinct CDR3 sequences, roughly 53% appearing once. Sample: blood. These receptors were obtained from a man aged 55-75 years in good health. CDR3s include the opening cysteine and the closing phenylalanine or tryptophan. The D gene is left open where the match is weak. The size entry is marked missing in some rows and otherwise reads once, few, many or a size class.

J	V	D	size	DNA	CDR3
TRBJ2-3	TRBV20-1	-	-	TGCAGTGCTAGGCCCGTAGCCCGGAATACGCAGTATTTT	CSARPVARNTQYF
TRBJ1-2	TRBV6-5	-	-	TGTGCCAGCAGTTACTCGACAGGTTCTTCCTATGGCTACACCTTC	CASSYSTGSSYGYTF
TRBJ2-5	TRBV11-3	-	-	TGTGCCAGCAGCAAAACTAGCCTGATACAAGAGACCCAGTACTTC	CASSKTSLIQETQYF
TRBJ2-3	TRBV10-3	-	-	TGTGCCATCAGTGTCGGGGCTAGCACAGATACGCAGTATTTT	CAISVGASTDTQYF
TRBJ1-4	TRBV7-9	TRBD1	-	TGTGCCAGCAGCTCGGGACAGGGGGCGGAAACTAATGAAAAACTGTTTTTT	CASSSGQGAETNEKLFF
TRBJ2-5	TRBV11-2	-	few	TGTGCCAGCAGTCGCGTCAGGGGCCAAGAGACCCAGTACTTC	CASSRVRGQETQYF
TRBJ2-2	TRBV11-2	TRBD1	-	TGTGCCAGCAGCTTTAGTTCAGACAGGGGTAACACCGGGGAGCTGTTTTTT	CASSFSSDRGNTGELFF
TRBJ1-1	TRBV6-1	TRBD1	once	TGTGCCAGCAGTGCGGAGGGGGCGGGCACTGAAGCTTTCTTT	CASSAEGAGTEAFF
TRBJ2-7	TRBV6-2/TRBV6-3	TRBD1	many	TGTGCCAGCAGTTCCAGACAGGGCTCCTACGAGCAGTACTTC	CASSSRQGSYEQYF
TRBJ1-1	TRBV5-1	-	-	TGCGCCAGCGGCTTTGAGGGAGGGGACACTGAAGCTTTCTTT	CASGFEGGDTEAFF
TRBJ1-1	TRBV29-1	TRBD1	-	TGCAGCCTCGTAACGGGACAGCACACTGAAGCTTTCTTT	CSLVTGQHTEAFF
TRBJ1-6	TRBV5-1	-	-	TGCGCCAGCAGCCCGGGGGCCGCCAGGGATTCACCCCTCCACTTT	CASSPGAARDSPLHF
TRBJ2-5	TRBV18	-	-	TGTGCCAGCTCACCGATGGGGGGATTGTTGCAAGAGACCCAGTACTTC	CASSPMGGLLQETQYF
TRBJ2-4	TRBV28	-	-	TGTGCCAGCAGTTTCCGCGGGTTGGGGCAGTACTTC	CASSFRGLGQYF
TRBJ2-7	TRBV7-9	TRBD1	-	TGTGCCAGCAGCCCCGGGGACAGTCGGGACGAGCAGTACTTC	CASSPGDSRDEQYF
TRBJ2-7	TRBV3-1	-	once	TGTGCCAGCAGCCAAGAGGACATCCCCGAGCAGTACTTC	CASSQEDIPEQYF
TRBJ2-1	TRBV3-1	-	once	TGTGCCAGCAGCCAAGATAGGGGGACGGTGAACAATGAGCAGTTCTTC	CASSQDRGTVNNEQFF
TRBJ2-5	TRBV6-2/TRBV6-3	-	few	TGTGCCAGCAGTTACATGCCCCGGGGACCTTTTCCGGAGACCCAGTACTTC	CASSYMPRGPFPETQYF
TRBJ2-3	TRBV7-9	TRBD1	-	TGTGCCAGCAGCTCGCTGGCTGGGACAGGGTATGATACGCAGTATTTT	CASSSLAGTGYDTQYF
TRBJ2-4	TRBV2	-	-	TGTGCCAGCAGTGGGTCCCTCCAGGGAGCCAAAAACATTCAGTACTTC	CASSGSLQGAKNIQYF
TRBJ2-3	TRBV10-3	TRBD1	-	TGTGCCACGGAGGACAGGCTGGCTAGCACAGATACGCAGTATTTT	CATEDRLASTDTQYF
TRBJ2-1	TRBV11-2	-	once	TGTGCCAGCAGCTTACTCATGAAGAGCTCCTACAATGAGCAGTTCTTC	CASSLLMKSSYNEQFF
TRBJ2-7	TRBV25-1	-	-	TGTGCCAGCAGTGAATGGAAATACGGATCCTACGAGCAGTACTTC	CASSEWKYGSYEQYF
TRBJ2-5	TRBV12-5	TRBD1	-	TGTGCTAGTGGTTTGGACACCGGGACAGGGAATGAGCAGTACTTC	CASGLDTGTGNEQYF
TRBJ2-3	TRBV20-1	TRBD2	-	TGCAGTGCTGCCCCCGGACTAGTCGGCACAGATACGCAGTATTTT	CSAAPGLVGTDTQYF
TRBJ2-5	TRBV18	-	-	TGTGCCAGCTCACCACCGTCCGGGCGGAAGACCCAGTACTTC	CASSPPSGRKTQYF
TRBJ1-2	TRBV20-1	-	-	TGCAGTGCTAGAGAACCGGGTAACGGCTATGGCTACACCTTC	CSAREPGNGYGYTF
TRBJ1-2	TRBV3-1	-	-	TGTGCCAGCAGCCAAGCATATCGGCGGGACACCAACTATGGCTACACCTTC	CASSQAYRRDTNYGYTF
TRBJ1-6	TRBV2	-	-	TGTGCCAGCATCGGCAGGGGCTCCTATAATTCACCCCTCCACTTT	CASIGRGSYNSPLHF